A single T cell receptor beta chain is shown here with its context. Its antigen is unknown. Some clones are missing from TCRdb's copy, which holds only in-frame ones; the method was immunoSEQ multiplex PCR. The sample contains tens of thousands of clones, 80% of which appear only once. The data stem from a study of a mutant IDH1 vaccine in newly diagnosed glioma. As for the study in general: Mean patient age was around 40 years; roughly 62% were male and around 40% female.

Germline CDR1 is MNHNY and CDR2 is SVGAGI (reference sequence). The CDR3 runs to 13 residues. Trimming removed 8 bases from V and 1 base from J, with 11 bases in between. Noted time point: week 23, last vaccination. Topical imiquimod accompanied each vaccine dose, which consisted of 300 ug of mutant IDH1 20-mer peptide. The starting material was PBMCs, obtained from a glioma patient whose treatment included an IDH1 peptide vaccine. The receptor was derived from a man aged 35-49 years with glioma. This sequence joins TRBV6-6 and TRBJ2-5; TRBD2 is a possible D gene (6 bases). The CDR3 reads CASSGGAQETQYF. The DNA of the CDR3 is TGTGCCAGCTCGGGCGGGGCCCAAGAGACCCAGTACTTC.